This T cell receptor (beta chain) originates from a study of blood T cell repertoires in COVID-19. Study-wide background: COVID-19 samples from acute and convalescent phases originated in the United States, Italy and Spain.

The germline gives CDR1 SGHTA, CDR2 FQGNSA. Trimming left V 1 base short and J 8 bases short, with 11 bases between. This CDR3 is built from 14 residues. Authors' analysis steps: How many nucleated cells were present was estimated from reference gene primer amplification. The repertoire was sequenced with immunoSEQ multiplex PCR; TCRdb's copy has only in-frame clones and lacks some. V, J and clone size derive from that table, while D and trimming were established from the DNA sequence. The sample consists of tens of thousands of clones, 65% to 85% of them appearing once. The sample consisted of peripheral blood. This clonotype was sampled from a man aged 55 to 70 with acute or convalescent COVID-19. The rearrangement links TRBV7-2 to TRBJ1-4, with D tentatively TRBD1 (5 bases). The CDR3 spells CASSLGQGLEKLFF. DNA of the CDR3: TGTGCCAGCAGCTTAGGGCAGGGTTTGGAAAAACTGTTTTTT. Complete variable domain (other parts from reference TRBV7-2 and TRBJ1-4): GAGVSQSPSNKVTEKGKDVELRCDPISGHTALYWYRQSLGQGLEFLIYFQGNSAPDKSGLPSDRFSAERTGGSVSTLTIQRTQQEDSAVYLCASSLGQGLEKLFFGSGTQLSVL.